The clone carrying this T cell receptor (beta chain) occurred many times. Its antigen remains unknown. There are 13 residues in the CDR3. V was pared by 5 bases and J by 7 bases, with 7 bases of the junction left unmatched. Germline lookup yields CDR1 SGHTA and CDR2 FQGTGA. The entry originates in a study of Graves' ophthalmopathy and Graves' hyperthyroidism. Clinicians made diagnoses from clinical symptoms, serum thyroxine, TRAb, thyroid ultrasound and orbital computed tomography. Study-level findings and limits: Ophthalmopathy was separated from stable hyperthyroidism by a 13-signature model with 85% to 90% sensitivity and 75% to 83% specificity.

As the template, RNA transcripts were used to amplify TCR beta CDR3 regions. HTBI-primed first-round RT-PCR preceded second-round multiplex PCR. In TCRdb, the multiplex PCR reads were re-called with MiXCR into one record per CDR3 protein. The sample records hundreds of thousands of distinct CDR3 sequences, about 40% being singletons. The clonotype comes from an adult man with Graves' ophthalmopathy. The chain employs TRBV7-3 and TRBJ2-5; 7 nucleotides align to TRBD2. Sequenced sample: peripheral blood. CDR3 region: CASSRDERGTQYF. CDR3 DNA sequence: TGTGCCAGCAGCCGCGATGAGCGGGGGACCCAGTACTTC. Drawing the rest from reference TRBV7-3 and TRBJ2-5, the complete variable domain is GAGVSQTPSNKVTEKGKYVELRCDPISGHTALYWYRQSLGQGPEFLIYFQGTGAADDSGLPNDRFFAVRPEGSVSTLKIQRTERGDSAVYLCASSRDERGTQYFGPGTRLLVL.